This T cell receptor (beta chain) was retrieved from a study of CD8+CD57+ T cells in acquired aplastic anemia. The TCR beta profiling, which covered VDJ combination and CDR3 sequence, was carried out using genomic DNA as the template. MiXCR was run by TCRdb on the reads, yielding one entry per CDR3 protein. This sample carries 150,000 to 200,000 distinct CDR3 sequences, 45% to 55% of them seen once, and the ten largest clones take more than 1%. The CDR3 has 16 amino acids. Trimming pared 4 bases from V and 2 bases from J, leaving 17 bases between. The germline V gene has CDR1 MNHNS and CDR2 SASEGT. Study findings and constraints: A set of around 30 CD8+ CDR3 sequences was shared between patients and controls, and these sequences appeared highly expressed in patients.

The authors sequenced patients whose flow cytometry had shown CD8+CD57+ cell expansion. This clonotype was seen ten or more times. Its antigen is still unknown. The genes are TRBV6-1 and TRBJ2-5, with D unclear. This TCR was recovered from a human donor with aplastic anemia. Material: sorted CD4+, CD8+, or CD8+CD57+ T cells (not recorded which) from PBMCs. CDR3 bases: TGTGCCAGCAGTGGTGCGACCTCGTTGCCTCAAGAGACCCAGTACTTC. Its protein product is CASSGATSLPQETQYF.